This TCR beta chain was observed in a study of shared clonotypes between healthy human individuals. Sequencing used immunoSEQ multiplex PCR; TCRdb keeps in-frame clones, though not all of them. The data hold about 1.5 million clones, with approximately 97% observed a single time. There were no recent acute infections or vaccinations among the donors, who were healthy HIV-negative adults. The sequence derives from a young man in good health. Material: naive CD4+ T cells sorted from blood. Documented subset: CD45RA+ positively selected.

DNA for the CDR3: TGTGCCAGCGCCCCGGGAGGCGCGGAGACCCAGTACTTC. Its translation is CASAPGGAETQYF. The V gene is TRBV27, the J gene TRBJ2-5; 7 nucleotides agree with TRBD2. Germline lookup yields CDR1 MNHEY and CDR2 SMNVEV (reference sequence). The CDR3 extends over 13 amino acids. V lost 8 bases to trimming and J lost 5 bases; unmatched junction nucleotides: 8.